Each of the 20 T cell receptor beta chains below was sequenced from the same sample in a study of siplizumab effects on memory and regulatory T cells. Measured with immunoSEQ multiplex PCR; TCRdb has only the in-frame clones, and not every one. The table shows around 72,000 clones, with about 89% occurring only once. Material for sequencing was CD8+ T cells sorted from blood. The receptors derive from a human donor in good health.

The V gene is TRBV2, the J gene TRBJ2-3; 7 nucleotides match TRBD2. After removal of 8 bases from V and 3 bases from J, the junction contained 11 bases not matched to a gene. In germline, CDR1 is SNHLY, CDR2 FYNNEI. The CDR3 is 15 residues long. CDR3 loop: CASPPGAGLTDTQYF. CDR3 DNA sequence: TGTGCCAGCCCCCCCGGAGCGGGATTGACAGATACGCAGTATTTT.

The sample holds one count of this clone. The chain joins TRBV6-6 to TRBJ1-1; D not resolved. Germline assignment: CDR1 MNHNY and CDR2 SVGAGI (reference sequence). This CDR3 spans 14 amino acids. The germline V and J ends were trimmed by 0 bases and 0 bases, with 5 bases remaining between them. CDR3 DNA sequence: TGTGCCAGCAGTTACTCGGACTTGAACACTGAAGCTTTCTTT. Residues: CASSYSDLNTEAFF.

The chain recombines TRBV30 with TRBJ1-2; no reliable D call. Germline CDR1 and CDR2: GTSNPN and SVGIG (reference sequence). The CDR3 runs 13 residues. Trimming left V 3 bases short and J 6 bases short, with 14 bases between. The CDR3 spells CAWSGTEAHGYTF. CDR3 nucleotides: TGTGCCTGGAGCGGTACAGAAGCGCATGGCTACACCTTC.

The rearrangement joins TRBV27 to TRBJ1-5; no clear D gene. CDR3 length equals 15 residues. V dropped 6 bases and J dropped 0 bases, with 12 bases sitting between them. Per germline, CDR1 MNHEY and CDR2 SMNVEV (reference sequence). CDR3: CASSSFGSSNQPQHF. For the CDR3, the DNA is TGTGCCAGCAGCAGCTTCGGCAGTAGCAATCAGCCCCAGCATTTT.

A single count supports this clone. V is TRBV29-1 and J is TRBJ2-3; D ambiguous. The CDR3 contains 13 residues. The V gene's germline CDR1 is SQVTM and CDR2 ANQGSEA. Deletions cut 6 bases from V and 6 bases from J, with 16 bases between. The CDR3 nucleotides read TGCAGCGTGGATGCGTTGGGATCTGATACGCAGTATTTT. It translates to CSVDALGSDTQYF.

The CDR3 DNA follows: TGTGCCATCAGCCTACCGAGCTCCTACGAGCAGTACTTC. Encoded protein: CAISLPSSYEQYF. The V gene is TRBV6-5, the J gene TRBJ2-7, with D unresolved. Germline-derived CDR1 and CDR2 are MNHEY and SVGAGI. The length of the CDR3 is 13 residues. The V end was cut by 10 bases, the J end by 0 bases, with 13 bases between.

The rearrangement links TRBV29-1 to TRBJ1-2; TRBD1 aligns across 9 bases. This CDR3 has 13 residues. Germline lookup yields CDR1 SQVTM and CDR2 ANQGSEA. The V gene end was trimmed by 6 bases and the J gene end by 6 bases; junction bases not matched to a gene: 8. CDR3 loop: CSVPGTGMDGYTF. DNA of the CDR3: TGCAGCGTACCGGGGACAGGGATGGATGGCTACACCTTC. Variable domain in full (rest from reference TRBV29-1 and TRBJ1-2): SAVISQKPSRDICQRGTSLTIQCQVDSQVTMMFWYRQQPGQSLTLIATANQGSEATYESGFVIDKFPISRPNLTFSTLTVSNMSPEDSSIYLCSVPGTGMDGYTFGSGTRLTVV.

This clone has just a few counts. The CDR3 coding sequence is TGTGCCAGCAGGGATCGCACCGGGGAGCTGTTTTTT. Amino acids: CASRDRTGELFF. The chain uses TRBV6-5 and TRBJ2-2, with D hard to call. The V end lost 6 bases, the J end lost 4 bases, and 6 bases lay between the germline ends. The CDR3 covers 12 residues. In germline, CDR1 is MNHEY, CDR2 SVGAGI.

As to this clone: Other DNA sequences from this sample encode an identical CDR3 as well. The V call is TRBV5-1, the J call TRBJ2-7; TRBD2 matches at 15 bases. The germline V gene encodes CDR1 SGHRS and CDR2 YFSETQ. J gave up 0 bases and V 4 bases, and 8 bases lay outside the gene matches. The CDR3 is made up of 18 amino acids. In DNA form, the CDR3 reads TGCGCCAGCAGCCTCGGGACTAGCGGGGGGCGGAGCTCCTACGAGCAGTACTTC. This encodes CASSLGTSGGRSSYEQYF.

The V gene is TRBV6-1, the J gene TRBJ2-3, with TRBD2 matching over 11 bases. The CDR3 is 17 amino acids. V shed 2 bases, J shed 2 bases, and the junction held 6 bases outside the gene matches. CDR1 is MNHNS and CDR2 is SASEGT in the germline V gene. CDR3 sequence (DNA): TGTGCCAGCAGTGAACTAGCGGGGGGCTCGTCCACAGATACGCAGTATTTT. It codes for CASSELAGGSSTDTQYF.

In its sample, this clone was seen a few times. The chain couples TRBV7-9 to TRBJ2-7; D unresolved. Germline V CDR1 and CDR2: SEHNR, FQNEAQ (reference sequence). With 0 bases removed from V and 3 bases from J, the gap between germline ends came to 6 bases. This CDR3 region has 13 residues. CDR3 in DNA: TGTGCCAGCAGCTTAGCAAGCAGCTACGAGCAGTACTTC. Protein product: CASSLASSYEQYF.

This clone is medium-sized within its sample. V is TRBV10-3 and J is TRBJ2-1; the match to TRBD2 covers 8 bases. With 7 bases clipped from V and 1 base from J, the junction kept 6 bases outside the gene matches. The CDR3 is made up of 15 amino acids. The germline CDR1 and CDR2 sequences are ENHRY and SYGVKD. This chain's CDR3 is CAITSVAGSYNEQFF. The DNA for the CDR3 is TGTGCCATCACGTCTGTAGCGGGGTCCTACAATGAGCAGTTCTTC.

This chain connects TRBV29-1 to TRBJ2-5; 9 nucleotides agree with TRBD2. V shed 4 bases and J 5 bases; nucleotides not matched to a gene: 5. This CDR3 region has 13 residues. Germline-derived CDR1 and CDR2 are SQVTM and ANQGSEA. CDR3 amino acids: CSVAAAGGETQYF. The CDR3 DNA follows: TGCAGCGTTGCTGCTGCGGGAGGGGAGACCCAGTACTTC.

V is TRBV7-6 and J is TRBJ2-5, with 8 bases that match TRBD2. Germline CDR1 is SGHVS and CDR2 is FNYEAQ. The CDR3 spans 13 residues. V shed 8 bases, J shed 4 bases, and the junction held 6 bases outside the gene matches. The CDR3 sequence is CASQGAGAETQYF. CDR3 in DNA: TGTGCCAGCCAAGGAGCGGGGGCAGAGACCCAGTACTTC.

The chain combines TRBV7-9 with TRBJ2-1; a possible D gene is TRBD2 (6 bases). Germline CDR1 is SEHNR and CDR2 is FQNEAQ (reference sequence). The V gene lost 1 base and the J gene lost 9 bases, with 13 bases spanning the gap. CDR3 size: 14 residues. The CDR3 loop reads CASSLVLANREQFF. As DNA, the CDR3 is TGTGCCAGCAGCTTAGTTCTAGCGAACCGTGAGCAGTTCTTC.

The gene calls are TRBV6-5 and TRBJ1-2, with D perhaps matching TRBD1 (5 bases). CDR3 length: 12 amino acids. CDR1 is MNHEY, CDR2 SVGAGI, per germline. Trimming removed 5 bases from V and 8 bases from J, with 12 bases in between. CDR3 in DNA: TGTGCCAGCAGTCTAGGGGATATCGGCTACACCTTC. Amino acids: CASSLGDIGYTF.

The rearrangement links TRBV6-1 to TRBJ2-4; the match to TRBD2 covers 12 bases. V lost 6 bases, J lost 10 bases, and 10 bases stayed unmatched. The CDR3 spans 15 residues. Germline CDR1 is MNHNS and CDR2 is SASEGT. The CDR3 bases are TGTGCCAGCAGCCAAGGGACTAGCGGGTCGCAAATTCAGTACTTC. This sequence encodes CASSQGTSGSQIQYF.

This chain connects TRBV2 to TRBJ2-2; D possibly corresponds to TRBD1 (6 bases). Trimming left V 5 bases short and J 4 bases short, with 14 bases between. CDR1 SNHLY and CDR2 FYNNEI come from the germline V gene. The CDR3 contains 15 residues. For the CDR3, the DNA is TGTGCCAGCAGTTCCAGGTCACAGGGCACCGGGGAGCTGTTTTTT. It is translated as CASSSRSQGTGELFF. The full variable domain, in which reference TRBV2 and TRBJ2-2 provide the parts outside the CDR3, is EPEVTQTPSHQVTQMGQEVILRCVPISNHLYFYWYRQILGQKVEFLVSFYNNEISEKSEIFDDQFSVERPDGSNFTLKIRSTKLEDSAMYFCASSSRSQGTGELFFGEGSRLTVL.

The rearrangement uses TRBV4-1 and TRBJ1-3; D is unclear. Trimming shortened V by 7 bases and J by 2 bases, and 12 bases separated the two germline ends. The CDR3 spans 14 residues. CDR1 is MGHRA, CDR2 YSYEKL, per germline. For the CDR3, the DNA is TGCGCCAGCACAGGAACGCCTGCTGGAAACACCATATATTTT. This translates into CASTGTPAGNTIYF.

The chain combines TRBV5-1 with TRBJ2-1; D unresolved. CDR3 length: 16 residues. CDR1 and CDR2 (germline): SGHRS, YFSETQ. V lost 5 bases and J 0 bases, leaving 15 bases between the germline ends. The CDR3 region has the DNA TGCGCCAGCAGTCCCGACACCACGAGCTCCTACAATGAGCAGTTCTTC. This gives the protein CASSPDTTSSYNEQFF.